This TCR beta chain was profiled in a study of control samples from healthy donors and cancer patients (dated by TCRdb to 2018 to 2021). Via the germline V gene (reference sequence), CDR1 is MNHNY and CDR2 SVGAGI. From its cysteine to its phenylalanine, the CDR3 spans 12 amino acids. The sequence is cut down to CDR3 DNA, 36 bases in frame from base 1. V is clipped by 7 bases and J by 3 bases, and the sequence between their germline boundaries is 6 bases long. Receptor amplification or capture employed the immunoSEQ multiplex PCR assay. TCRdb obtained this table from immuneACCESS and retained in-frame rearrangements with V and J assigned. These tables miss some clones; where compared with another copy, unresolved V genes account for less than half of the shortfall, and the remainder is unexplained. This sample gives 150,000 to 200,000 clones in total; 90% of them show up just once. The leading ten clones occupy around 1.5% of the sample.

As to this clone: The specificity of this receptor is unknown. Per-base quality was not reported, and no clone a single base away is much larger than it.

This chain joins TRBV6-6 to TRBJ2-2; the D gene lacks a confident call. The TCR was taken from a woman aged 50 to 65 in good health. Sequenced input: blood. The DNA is TGTGCCAGCAATGCCTACACCGGGGAGCTGTTTTTT. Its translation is CASNAYTGELFF.